A single T cell receptor beta chain is shown here with its context. Trimming stripped 0 bases from V and 5 bases from J, with 7 bases between. Looked up from germline, CDR1 is ENHRY and CDR2 is SYGVKD. This CDR3 spans 13 amino acids. The data stem from a study of blood T cell repertoires in COVID-19. Repertoires were generated with immunoSEQ multiplex PCR, while TCRdb's copy carries only in-frame clones and drops some. The sample has around 200,000 clones, roughly 90% seen once. The sequence was collected from a woman aged 30 to 39 who had been exposed to COVID-19. The sample was PBMCs or T cells enriched from blood (not recorded which). The gene calls are TRBV10-3 and TRBJ1-2; tentative D call: TRBD1 (5 bases). The CDR3 reads CAISESSGYGYTF. CDR3 nucleotides: TGTGCCATCAGTGAGTCATCAGGGTATGGCTACACCTTC.